This T cell receptor (beta chain) originates from a study of low-dose radiotherapy and immunotherapy resistance in tumors. Overall study context: Patients of Cohort 1 had 0.5 Gy fractions every 2 weeks, which summed to 6.5 Gy. Patients were on oral aspirin 300 mg taken daily for four cycles from cycle 1 day 1.

Time point denoted: before trial treatment. Every donor's regimen consisted of nivolumab, ipilimumab, aspirin, low-dose cyclophosphamide and low-dose radiotherapy. TRAV- and TRBV-specific primers were used for first-strand cDNA, which covered alpha and beta chains. Both a constant-region primer and a V-primer adapter served to amplify TCRs across 20 to 25 PCR cycles. Amplification of the isolated mRNA used in vitro transcription. TCRdb fed the reads into MiXCR, producing one record per CDR3 protein. The sample records more than 70,000 distinct CDR3 sequences, around 30% being singletons. This clonotype was recorded at least ten times. The V end lost 6 bases, the J end lost 7 bases, and 18 bases lay between the germline ends. The CDR3 totals 14 residues. CDR1 is MNHEY and CDR2 is SVGEGT in the germline V gene.

The sample in question was PBMCs, obtained before treatment. The chain employs TRBV6-2 or TRBV6-3 and TRBJ1-2; D uncertain. The sequence was obtained from a female donor with ovarian cancer. The CDR3 is CASRDTRSSGGYTF. In nucleotides, the CDR3 is TGTGCCAGCAGGGATACACGGAGTTCCGGTGGCTACACCTTC.